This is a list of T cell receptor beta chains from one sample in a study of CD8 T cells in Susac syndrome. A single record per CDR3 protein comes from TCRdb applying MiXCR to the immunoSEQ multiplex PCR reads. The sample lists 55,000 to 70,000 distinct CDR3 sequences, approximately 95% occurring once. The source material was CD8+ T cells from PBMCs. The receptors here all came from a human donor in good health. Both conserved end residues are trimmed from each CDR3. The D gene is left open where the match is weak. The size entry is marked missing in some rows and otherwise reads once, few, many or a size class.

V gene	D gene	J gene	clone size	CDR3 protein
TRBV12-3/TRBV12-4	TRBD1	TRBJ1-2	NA	ASSSLGQAPYGYT
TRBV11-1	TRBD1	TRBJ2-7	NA	ASSPNGQGVHEQY
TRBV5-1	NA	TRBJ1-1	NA	ASSLRGSGAITEAF
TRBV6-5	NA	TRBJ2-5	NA	ASSYRGGETQY
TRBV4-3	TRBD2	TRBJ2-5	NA	ASSPRLAETQY
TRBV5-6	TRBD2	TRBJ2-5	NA	ASRVAGGPRETQY
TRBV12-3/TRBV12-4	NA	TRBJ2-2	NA	ASSFRPIDTGELF
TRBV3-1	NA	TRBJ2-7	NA	ASSQESSGITPYEQY
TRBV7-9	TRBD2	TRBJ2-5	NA	ASSSIAGALRETQY
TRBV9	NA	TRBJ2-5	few	ASSEPDSQETQY
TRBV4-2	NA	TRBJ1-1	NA	ASSQFSGGTEAF
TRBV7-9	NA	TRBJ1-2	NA	ASSPGLQGLGDGYT
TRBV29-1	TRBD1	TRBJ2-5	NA	SVAGSTGRETQY
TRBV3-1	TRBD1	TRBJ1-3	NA	ASSLEGGTGWSGNTIY
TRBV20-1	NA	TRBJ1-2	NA	SANGGMGYT
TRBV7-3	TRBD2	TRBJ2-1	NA	ASSSGLAVNEQF
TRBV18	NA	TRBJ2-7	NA	ASSPLGRGEEQY
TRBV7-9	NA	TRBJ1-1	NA	ASSTTAGGTEAF